These T cell receptor beta chains were read from a single sample in a study of T cell responses to AZD1222 COVID-19 vaccine. Sequencing used immunoSEQ multiplex PCR; TCRdb keeps in-frame clones, though not all of them. This sample carries fewer than 95,000 clones, 80% to 95% of them seen once, and the ten largest clones take roughly 8%. The sequencing used peripheral blood, collected 28 days after the second AZD1222 dose. The source is an adult who received the AZD1222 COVID-19 vaccine. Both conserved end residues are part of each CDR3. A D gene is named only where the DNA matches it firmly.

V: TRBV24-1
D: TRBD2
J: TRBJ2-1
CDR3: CATSASWAGEVDNEQFF

V: TRBV6-1
D: NA
J: TRBJ1-5
CDR3: CASSEGQLQPQHF

V: TRBV7-2
D: TRBD1
J: TRBJ2-1
CDR3: CASSPGQGTYNEQFF

V: TRBV7-2
D: TRBD2
J: TRBJ2-7
CDR3: CASSKGLARHEQYF

V: TRBV27
D: NA
J: TRBJ1-6
CDR3: CASSLGPDGRGNSPLHF

V: TRBV2
D: NA
J: TRBJ1-4
CDR3: CASSEARGGRLFF

V: TRBV5-1
D: NA
J: TRBJ1-4
CDR3: CASSPGPSEKLFF

V: TRBV27
D: TRBD2
J: TRBJ2-7
CDR3: CASSYLASGVEQYF

V: TRBV18
D: TRBD1
J: TRBJ2-7
CDR3: CASSGDRAYEQYF

V: TRBV5-1
D: NA
J: TRBJ2-7
CDR3: CASSSVGTGEQYF

V: TRBV29-1
D: TRBD2
J: TRBJ2-3
CDR3: CSVDGLAGTRGQYF

V: TRBV30
D: NA
J: TRBJ2-6
CDR3: CAWSGQIRVWANVLTF